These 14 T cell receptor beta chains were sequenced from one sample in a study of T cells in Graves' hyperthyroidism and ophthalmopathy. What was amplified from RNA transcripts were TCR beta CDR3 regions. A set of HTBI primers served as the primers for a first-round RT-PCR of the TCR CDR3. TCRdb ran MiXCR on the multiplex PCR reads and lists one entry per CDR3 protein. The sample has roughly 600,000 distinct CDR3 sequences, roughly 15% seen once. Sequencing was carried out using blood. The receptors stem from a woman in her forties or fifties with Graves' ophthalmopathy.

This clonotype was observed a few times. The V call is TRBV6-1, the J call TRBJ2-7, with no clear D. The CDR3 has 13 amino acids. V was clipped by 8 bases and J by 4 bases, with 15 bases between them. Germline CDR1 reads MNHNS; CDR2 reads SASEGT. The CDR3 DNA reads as TGTGCCAGCCTTGATGTAGGTTTGTACGAGCAGTACTTC. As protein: CASLDVGLYEQYF.

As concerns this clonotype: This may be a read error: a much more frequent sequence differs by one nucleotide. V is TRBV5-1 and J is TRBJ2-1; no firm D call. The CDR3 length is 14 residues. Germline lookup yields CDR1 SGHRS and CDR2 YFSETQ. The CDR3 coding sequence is TGTGCCAGCAGCTTCCCTCCGGCGGTGAATGAGCAGTCCTTC. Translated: CASSFPPAVNEQSF.

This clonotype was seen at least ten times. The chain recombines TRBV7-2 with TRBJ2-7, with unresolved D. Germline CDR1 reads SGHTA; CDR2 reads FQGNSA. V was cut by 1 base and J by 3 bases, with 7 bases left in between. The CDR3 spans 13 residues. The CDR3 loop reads CASSLVHGYEQYF. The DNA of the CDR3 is TGTGCCAGCAGCTTAGTTCACGGCTACGAGCAGTACTTC.

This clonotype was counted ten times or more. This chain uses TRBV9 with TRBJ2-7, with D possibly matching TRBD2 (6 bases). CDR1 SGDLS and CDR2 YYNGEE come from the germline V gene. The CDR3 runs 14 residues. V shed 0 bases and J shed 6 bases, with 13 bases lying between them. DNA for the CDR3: TGTGCCAGCAGCGTAGGCGGGGACTTGGGCGAGCAGTACTTC. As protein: CASSVGGDLGEQYF.

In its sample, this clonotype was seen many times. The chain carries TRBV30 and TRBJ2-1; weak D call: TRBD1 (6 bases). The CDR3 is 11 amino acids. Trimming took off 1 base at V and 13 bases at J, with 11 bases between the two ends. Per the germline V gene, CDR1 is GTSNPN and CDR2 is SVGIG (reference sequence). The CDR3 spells CAWSGDTVQFF. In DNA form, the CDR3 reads TGTGCCTGGAGTGGGGACACGGTCCAGTTCTTC.

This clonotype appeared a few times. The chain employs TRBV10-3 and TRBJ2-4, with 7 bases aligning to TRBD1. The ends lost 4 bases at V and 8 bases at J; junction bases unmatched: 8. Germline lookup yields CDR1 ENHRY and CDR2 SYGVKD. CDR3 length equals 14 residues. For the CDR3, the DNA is TGTGCCATCAGTGGGGACAGTACACGCTACATTCAGTACTTC. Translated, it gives CAISGDSTRYIQYF.

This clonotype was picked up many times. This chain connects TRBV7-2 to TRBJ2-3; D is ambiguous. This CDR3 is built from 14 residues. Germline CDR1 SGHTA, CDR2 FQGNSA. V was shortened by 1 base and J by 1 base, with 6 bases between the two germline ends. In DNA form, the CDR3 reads TGTGCCAGCAGCTTAGTCATCCGCACAGATACGCAGTATTTT. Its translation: CASSLVIRTDTQYF. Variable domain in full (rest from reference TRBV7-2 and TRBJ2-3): GAGVSQSPSNKVTEKGKDVELRCDPISGHTALYWYRQSLGQGLEFLIYFQGNSAPDKSGLPSDRFSAERTGGSVSTLTIQRTQQEDSAVYLCASSLVIRTDTQYFGPGTRLTVL.

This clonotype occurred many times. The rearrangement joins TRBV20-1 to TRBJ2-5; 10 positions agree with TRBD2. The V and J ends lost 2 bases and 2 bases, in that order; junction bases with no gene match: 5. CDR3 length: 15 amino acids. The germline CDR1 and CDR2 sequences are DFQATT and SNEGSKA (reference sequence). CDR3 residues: CSARPTSGMQETQYF. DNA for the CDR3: TGCAGTGCTAGACCAACTAGCGGGATGCAAGAGACCCAGTACTTC.

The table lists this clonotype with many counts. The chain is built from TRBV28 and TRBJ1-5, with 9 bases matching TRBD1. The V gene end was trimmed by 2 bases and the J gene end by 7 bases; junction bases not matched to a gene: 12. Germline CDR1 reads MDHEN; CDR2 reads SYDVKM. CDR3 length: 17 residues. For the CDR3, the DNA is TGTGCCAGCAGTTTAGCAGTCGGGACAGGGATCGGGCAGCCCCAGCATTTT. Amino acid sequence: CASSLAVGTGIGQPQHF.

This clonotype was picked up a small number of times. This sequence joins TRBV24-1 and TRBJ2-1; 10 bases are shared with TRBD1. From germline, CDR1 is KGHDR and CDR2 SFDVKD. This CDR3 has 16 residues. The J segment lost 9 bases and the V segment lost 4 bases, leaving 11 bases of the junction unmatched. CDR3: CATSEIGTGANGEQFF. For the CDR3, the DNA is TGTGCCACCAGTGAAATCGGGACAGGGGCTAACGGTGAGCAGTTCTTC.

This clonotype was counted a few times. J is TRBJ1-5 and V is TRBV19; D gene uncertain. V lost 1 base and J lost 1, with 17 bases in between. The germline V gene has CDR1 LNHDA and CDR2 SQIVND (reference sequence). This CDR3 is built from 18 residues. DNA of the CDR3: TGTGCCAGTAGTATAGGGGGTGAGTTTAGAGCCAGCAATCAGCCCCAGCATTTT. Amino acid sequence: CASSIGGEFRASNQPQHF.

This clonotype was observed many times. The CDR3 DNA reads as TGTGCCAGCAGTTACTCGGCCCTCCCCAATAACAATGAGCAGTTCTTC. Its translation: CASSYSALPNNNEQFF. The genes are TRBV6-5 and TRBJ2-1; no clear D. The germline CDR1 and CDR2 sequences are MNHEY and SVGAGI. Trimming took off 0 bases at V and 5 bases at J, with 14 bases between the two ends. The CDR3 loop spans 16 amino acids.

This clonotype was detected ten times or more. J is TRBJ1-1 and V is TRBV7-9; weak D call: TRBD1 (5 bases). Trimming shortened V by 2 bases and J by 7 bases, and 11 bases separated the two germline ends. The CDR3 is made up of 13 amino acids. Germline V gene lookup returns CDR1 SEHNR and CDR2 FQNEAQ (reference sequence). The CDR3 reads CASSLYIQGEAFF. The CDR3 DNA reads TGTGCCAGCAGCTTATATATCCAGGGTGAAGCTTTCTTT.

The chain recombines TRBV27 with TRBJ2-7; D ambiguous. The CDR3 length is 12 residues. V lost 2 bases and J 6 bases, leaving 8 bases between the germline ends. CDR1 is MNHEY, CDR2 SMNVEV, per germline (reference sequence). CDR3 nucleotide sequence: TGTGCCAGCAGTTTACCAATTTGCGAGCAGTACTTC. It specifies CASSLPICEQYF.